One sample yielded the 8 T cell receptor beta chains listed below, sequenced in a study of follicular helper T cells after annual influenza vaccination. The method was immunoSEQ multiplex PCR; TCRdb's version includes in-frame clones alone and lacks a portion of them. This table holds just under 800 clones, around three quarters found once. Time point of the sample: 2015-2016 season, 7 days after influenza vaccination. Sequencing was performed on CXCR5+ CD38+ circulating T follicular helper cells from blood, taken 7 days after influenza vaccination. The sample's subset: circulating Tfh, non-naive CD4+CXCR5+PD-1+ (ICOS+CD38+ or ICOS-CD38-). These receptors originate from an adult who received the influenza vaccine.

V is TRBV14 and J is TRBJ2-5, with D perhaps TRBD2 (7 bases). V was cut by 3 bases and J by 5 bases, with 13 bases left in between. The CDR3 is 14 amino acids. Germline assignment: CDR1 SGHDN and CDR2 FVKESK. The CDR3 is CASSHWRGGETQYF. CDR3 bases: TGTGCCAGCAGCCATTGGAGGGGGGGTGAGACCCAGTACTTC. The full variable domain, rest sourced from reference TRBV14 and TRBJ2-5, is EAGVTQFPSHSVIEKGQTVTLRCDPISGHDNLYWYRRVMGKEIKFLLHFVKESKQDESGMPNNRFLAERTGGTYSTLKVQPAELEDSGVYFCASSHWRGGETQYFGPGTRLLVL.

V is TRBV9 and J is TRBJ2-7; 9 nucleotides align to TRBD1. The germline CDR1 and CDR2 sequences are SGDLS and YYNGEE. This CDR3 has 14 residues. Trimming cost V 4 bases and J 6 bases; bases outside gene matches: 8. CDR3 sequence (DNA): TGTGCCAGCAGCCCGGGACAGGGATGGGGCGAGCAGTACTTC. Its translation is CASSPGQGWGEQYF.

The chain employs TRBV20-1 and TRBJ2-7, with unresolved D. The ends were cut back, 3 bases at V and 5 bases at J, with 8 bases in the middle. This CDR3 spans 11 amino acids. Germline V lookup: CDR1 DFQATT, CDR2 SNEGSKA (reference sequence). CDR3 protein: CSASHGNEQYF. CDR3 in DNA: TGCAGTGCTAGCCATGGGAACGAGCAGTACTTC.

The J gene is TRBJ1-5, the V gene TRBV29-1; D possibly corresponds to TRBD1 (6 bases). Trimming stripped 4 bases from V and 11 bases from J, with 12 bases between. The CDR3 consists of 11 residues. Looked up from germline, CDR1 is SQVTM and CDR2 is ANQGSEA. CDR3 nucleotide sequence: TGCAGCGTTGGAATCCAGGGGACCCAGCATTTT. As protein: CSVGIQGTQHF.

The chain recombines TRBV5-4 with TRBJ1-2; 8 nucleotides line up with TRBD1. The CDR3 is made up of 15 amino acids. The V gene end was trimmed by 2 bases and the J gene end by 7 bases; junction bases not matched to a gene: 10. Germline V lookup: CDR1 SGHNT, CDR2 YYREEE (reference sequence). This CDR3 is CASSLDRGGGRGYTF. CDR3 nucleotides: TGTGCCAGCAGCTTAGACAGGGGAGGAGGTCGTGGCTACACCTTC.

A single count supports this clone. The chain combines TRBV5-1 with TRBJ1-2; 7 bases are shared with TRBD1. CDR1 is SGHRS and CDR2 is YFSETQ in the germline V gene. V was clipped by 0 bases and J by 10 bases; unmatched bases: 6. This CDR3 comprises 13 residues. The CDR3 nucleotides read TGCGCCAGCAGCTTGGCGGGACAGTTCGACTACACCTTC. Its protein product is CASSLAGQFDYTF.

This clone was detected a few times. The chain employs TRBV6-5 and TRBJ1-5; the match to TRBD1 covers 8 bases. Germline V gives CDR1 MNHEY, CDR2 SVGAGI. V lost 5 bases to trimming and J lost 6 bases; unmatched junction nucleotides: 9. The CDR3 has 15 amino acids. The CDR3 bases are TGTGCCAGCAGTCCACAGGGGGTGGACGGTCAGCCCCAGCATTTT. Amino acid sequence: CASSPQGVDGQPQHF.

The rearrangement joins TRBV29-1 to TRBJ1-5, with TRBD1 as a possible D gene (6 bases). Germline V CDR1 and CDR2: SQVTM, ANQGSEA. With 4 bases removed from V and 11 bases from J, the gap between germline ends came to 12 bases. The CDR3 has 11 residues. The CDR3 DNA is TGCAGCGTTGGAGTCCAGGGGACCCAGCATTTT. Protein product: CSVGVQGTQHF.